This TCR beta chain was recorded in a study of T cells after posttransplantation cyclophosphamide. Worth noting for this clone: The antigen is unknown.

Points from the study as a whole: Blood and skin or GI T cell repertoires showed limited TRB overlap.

Using immunoSEQ multiplex PCR, the repertoire was profiled, and TCRdb retains in-frame clones only, with some absent. The table includes over 20,000 clones, approximately 86% detected once. Methotrexate plus calcineurin inhibitor accompanied controls' myeloablative marrow transplants; sampling was 1 year later. This TCR came from a female patient between 30 and 39 years old who received an allogeneic stem cell transplant from an unrelated donor, was CMV-positive, and had acute and chronic GVHD. The T cells may partly be graft donor cells. Here the sequenced sample was PBMCs, taken about 400 days after allogeneic stem cell transplant with calcineurin inhibitor and methotrexate.

The DNA of the CDR3 is TGTGCCAGCAGCTCGACAGGGAGCGGCGAGCAGTACTTC. Its translation: CASSSTGSGEQYF. V and J are TRBV7-2 and TRBJ2-7, with TRBD1 identical over 7 bases. CDR1 is SGHTA and CDR2 is FQGNSA in the germline V gene. The trim removed 4 bases at V and 6 bases at J, leaving 6 bases unmatched. The CDR3 consists of 13 residues.